Listed here are 32 T cell receptor beta chains from one sample, sequenced in a study of long-term antiretroviral therapy in people with HIV. With survey level as its setting, the immunoSEQ assay was v3.0. Using immunoSEQ multiplex PCR, the repertoire was profiled, and TCRdb retains in-frame clones only, with some absent. Of 45,000 to 50,000 clones listed, around 84% were seen once; the top ten hold approximately 3%. This specimen consisted of unsorted PBMCs, obtained 0.8 years after starting antiretroviral therapy. The source is a woman aged 18-30 years with HIV.

V usage is TRBV29-1 and J usage is TRBJ1-5; 7 bases agree with TRBD1. The CDR3 is made up of 13 amino acids. J lost 4 bases, V lost 6 bases, and 6 bases had no gene match. Germline V gives CDR1 SQVTM, CDR2 ANQGSEA. This chain's CDR3 is CSVGTENNQPQHF. Here the CDR3 DNA reads TGCAGCGTCGGGACAGAGAATAATCAGCCCCAGCATTTT. Combining the CDR3 with reference TRBV29-1 and TRBJ1-5 gives the whole variable domain SAVISQKPSRDICQRGTSLTIQCQVDSQVTMMFWYRQQPGQSLTLIATANQGSEATYESGFVIDKFPISRPNLTFSTLTVSNMSPEDSSIYLCSVGTENNQPQHFGDGTRLSIL.

This clone was observed a single time. CDR3 coding DNA: TGTGCCAGCAGGGGGCAAAACAGGGGCCTCTTCTATGGCTACACCTTC. This sequence encodes CASRGQNRGLFYGYTF. This chain joins TRBV6-6 and TRBJ1-2; 7 bases are a match to TRBD1. Germline values: CDR1 MNHNY, CDR2 SVGAGI (reference sequence). This CDR3 spans 16 amino acids. J gave up 4 bases and V 6 bases, and 14 bases lay outside the gene matches.

This sequence joins TRBV11-2 and TRBJ2-1; 7 bases align to TRBD2. The CDR3 sequence is 14 residues long. The V and J ends lost 2 bases and 9 bases, in that order; junction bases with no gene match: 7. In germline, CDR1 is SGHAT, CDR2 FQNNGV. CDR3 in amino acids: CASSLMGGDPEQFF. The CDR3 DNA reads TGTGCCAGCAGCTTAATGGGGGGGGACCCTGAGCAGTTCTTC.

The genes are TRBV18 and TRBJ2-3, with 9 bases matching TRBD1. From germline, CDR1 is KGHSH and CDR2 LQKENI. V shed 3 bases, J shed 0 bases, and the junction held 4 bases outside the gene matches. This CDR3 spans 16 amino acids. CDR3 protein: CASSPTGTGSTDTQYF. In DNA, the CDR3 is TGTGCCAGCTCACCCACCGGGACAGGGAGCACAGATACGCAGTATTTT.

This chain links TRBV4-2 with TRBJ1-2; no clear D gene. CDR1 and CDR2 (germline): LGHNA, YNFKEQ. The CDR3 sequence is 13 residues long. Trimming stripped 3 bases from V and 4 bases from J, with 9 bases between. CDR3 protein: CASSQASAYGYTF. CDR3 DNA: TGTGCCAGCAGCCAGGCTTCGGCCTATGGCTACACCTTC.

The rearrangement uses TRBV5-4 and TRBJ2-3; TRBD2 aligns across 11 bases. This CDR3 spans 17 amino acids. J lost 2 bases, V lost 2 bases, and 7 bases had no gene match. The germline V gene encodes CDR1 SGHNT and CDR2 YYREEE (reference sequence). CDR3 in DNA: TGTGCCAGCAGCTTCGTTAGACTAGCGGGGATCACAGATACGCAGTATTTT. This encodes CASSFVRLAGITDTQYF.

This chain uses TRBV9 with TRBJ1-2; no clear D. The V gene lost 0 bases and the J gene lost 6 bases, with 9 bases spanning the gap. CDR3 length: 13 residues. Germline V gene lookup returns CDR1 SGDLS and CDR2 YYNGEE. The CDR3 is CASSVDRGDGYTF. DNA for the CDR3: TGTGCCAGCAGCGTAGACCGTGGGGATGGCTACACCTTC.

This rearrangement joins TRBV4-2 to TRBJ2-1; 8 bases are shared with TRBD2. The V gene's germline CDR1 is LGHNA and CDR2 YNFKEQ. This CDR3 is built from 16 residues. The V gene end was trimmed by 1 base and the J gene end by 5 bases; junction bases not matched to a gene: 7. As DNA, the CDR3 is TGTGCCAGCAGCCAAGCAGCGGGAGTCTACAACAATGAGCAGTTCTTC. Translating it yields CASSQAAGVYNNEQFF.

The rearrangement joins TRBV15 to TRBJ2-3; D is perhaps TRBD1 (6 bases). The CDR3 has 16 residues. The germline V and J ends were trimmed by 1 base and 1 base, with 12 bases remaining between them. The V gene's germline CDR1 is LNHNV and CDR2 YYDKDF (reference sequence). CDR3 sequence: CATSRVPRGRTDTQYF. In nucleotides, the CDR3 is TGTGCCACCAGCAGAGTACCCAGGGGACGCACAGATACGCAGTATTTT.

V usage is TRBV19 and J usage is TRBJ2-5; 7 bases are shared with TRBD2. Germline V gene sequence: CDR1 LNHDA, CDR2 SQIVND (reference sequence). V trimming: 7 bases; J trimming: 0 bases; junction bases outside the gene matches: 2. This CDR3 is built from 13 residues. This chain's CDR3 is CASNGGYQETQYF. CDR3 in DNA: TGTGCCAGTAACGGGGGGTACCAAGAGACCCAGTACTTC.

V usage is TRBV9 and J usage is TRBJ2-7; D uncertain. The CDR3 runs 13 residues. The V gene lost 4 bases and the J gene lost 0 bases, with 8 bases spanning the gap. Germline loops: CDR1 SGDLS, CDR2 YYNGEE. The CDR3 bases are TGTGCCAGCAGCCCCCCGAGCTCCTACGAGCAGTACTTC. This translates into CASSPPSSYEQYF.

The CDR3 loop is CASSLRQAYEQYF. CDR3 sequence (DNA): TGTGCCAGCAGTTTAAGACAGGCCTACGAGCAGTACTTC. The chain recombines TRBV28 with TRBJ2-7; maybe TRBD1 (6 bases). The CDR3 loop spans 13 amino acids. V gave up 2 bases and J gave up 2 bases, with 7 bases separating them. Per the germline V gene, CDR1 is MDHEN and CDR2 is SYDVKM.

The chain recombines TRBV9 with TRBJ1-1, with D unclear. This CDR3 region has 13 residues. Germline loops: CDR1 SGDLS, CDR2 YYNGEE. Trimming left V 0 bases short and J 3 bases short, with 6 bases between. In nucleotides, the CDR3 is TGTGCCAGCAGCGTAGTTGGGGACACTGAAGCTTTCTTT. Residues: CASSVVGDTEAFF.

With regard to this clone: The same CDR3 also results from other DNA sequences found in this sample. The chain has TRBV6-6 and TRBJ2-5; D is possibly TRBD2 (6 bases). CDR3 length: 15 residues. Trimming took 0 bases from V and 1 from J, leaving 9 bases between them. CDR1 is MNHNY and CDR2 is SVGAGI in the germline V gene (reference sequence). The CDR3 DNA sequence: TGTGCCAGCAGTTACTCAGTCGGGGGCCAAGAGACCCAGTACTTC. Translated: CASSYSVGGQETQYF.

This chain links TRBV7-2 with TRBJ2-1; no clear D gene. V was shortened by 11 bases and J by 0 bases, with 11 bases between the two germline ends. The CDR3 has 13 residues. The germline V gene encodes CDR1 SGHTA and CDR2 FQGNSA. Written as DNA, the CDR3 is TGTGCCGGAACTAATAGCTCCTACAATGAGCAGTTCTTC. It yields the protein CAGTNSSYNEQFF.

This chain links TRBV6-5 with TRBJ2-7, with a tentative D call TRBD2 (5 bases). V lost 2 bases and J lost 6, with 14 bases in between. Germline loops: CDR1 MNHEY, CDR2 SVGAGI. CDR3 length equals 14 residues. This chain's CDR3 is CASSYPPGWGEQYF. The CDR3 DNA follows: TGTGCCAGCAGTTACCCCCCGGGGTGGGGCGAGCAGTACTTC.

The J gene is TRBJ2-3, the V gene TRBV19; 9 bases fit TRBD2. CDR3 length: 17 amino acids. Germline-derived CDR1 and CDR2 are LNHDA and SQIVND (reference sequence). Trimming took 2 bases from V and 0 from J; bases not matched to a gene: 6. Here the CDR3 DNA reads TGTGCCAGTAGTATAAGCGGGAGGCCCTCTAGCACAGATACGCAGTATTTT. Translated: CASSISGRPSSTDTQYF.

The rearrangement joins TRBV14 to TRBJ2-5; 8 nucleotides align to TRBD1. This CDR3 has 16 residues. V was pared by 2 bases and J by 2 bases, with 7 bases of the junction left unmatched. Germline loops: CDR1 SGHDN, CDR2 FVKESK. The CDR3 DNA is TGTGCCAGCAGCCAACTCCCTCGGACAGGGCAAGAGACCCAGTACTTC. Translating gives CASSQLPRTGQETQYF.

The chain carries TRBV7-9 and TRBJ2-1, with 11 bases aligning to TRBD2. The germline gives CDR1 SEHNR, CDR2 FQNEAQ (reference sequence). The ends lost 4 bases at V and 9 bases at J; junction bases unmatched: 5. The CDR3 is 14 amino acids. In DNA form, the CDR3 reads TGTGCCAGCAGCTACACTAGCGGGGGAGGTGAGCAGTTCTTC. Its translation: CASSYTSGGGEQFF.

This clone came up a few times. The V call is TRBV18, the J call TRBJ1-3; the D is unclear. Trimming took off 8 bases at V and 2 bases at J, with 16 bases between the two ends. The CDR3 runs 15 residues. CDR1 and CDR2 from the germline V gene are KGHSH and LQKENI. The CDR3 here is CASPTGSGAGNTIYF. In DNA form, the CDR3 reads TGTGCCAGCCCTACGGGCTCCGGGGCTGGAAACACCATATATTTT.

This sequence joins TRBV10-3 and TRBJ2-3, with 9 bases identical to TRBD2. The V segment lost 4 bases and the J segment 3 bases; nucleotides outside the gene matches: 11. The CDR3 sequence is 17 residues long. From germline, CDR1 is ENHRY and CDR2 SYGVKD. CDR3 coding DNA: TGTGCCATCAGTGGGGGTGTAGCGGGAGTTACGACAGATACGCAGTATTTT. This encodes CAISGGVAGVTTDTQYF.

The chain links TRBV9 to TRBJ2-2; TRBD1 matches 9 bases. Per the germline V gene, CDR1 is SGDLS and CDR2 is YYNGEE. J was trimmed by 6 bases and V by 7 bases; bases with no gene match: 7. CDR3 length: 14 amino acids. CDR3 protein: CASGQGLGAGELFF. CDR3 nucleotide sequence: TGTGCCAGCGGACAGGGGTTGGGCGCCGGGGAGCTGTTTTTT.

The chain recombines TRBV10-1 with TRBJ2-3; TRBD1 or TRBD2 may be the D gene (5 bases each). Germline V gives CDR1 WNHNN, CDR2 SYGVQD (reference sequence). V was shortened by 8 bases and J by 5 bases, with 14 bases between the two germline ends. This CDR3 is built from 13 residues. CDR3 DNA: TGCGCCAGCTCAAATCAGAGGGGAGATACGCAGTATTTT. Its protein product is CASSNQRGDTQYF.

This clone was found a few times. The chain recombines TRBV27 with TRBJ2-1, with TRBD2 matching over 8 bases. With V trimmed by 6 bases and J by 2 bases, 6 bases remained unmatched. CDR3 length equals 15 residues. Germline lookup yields CDR1 MNHEY and CDR2 SMNVEV (reference sequence). The CDR3 bases are TGTGCCAGCAGCGTGAGCGGGAGCCCCTACAATGAGCAGTTCTTC. Its translation: CASSVSGSPYNEQFF.

The chain recombines TRBV7-9 with TRBJ2-2, with D tentatively TRBD1 (6 bases). CDR1 and CDR2 (germline): SEHNR, FQNEAQ (reference sequence). The V and J ends lost 5 bases and 4 bases respectively, with 17 bases between them. The CDR3 runs to 16 residues. The CDR3 nucleotides are TGTGCCAGCAGCCCCACAGGAACAGGGTTCACCGGGGAGCTGTTTTTT. Translating gives CASSPTGTGFTGELFF.

The rearrangement joins TRBV7-2 to TRBJ2-7; D ambiguous. This CDR3 has 12 residues. Germline CDR1 SGHTA, CDR2 FQGNSA. V lost 3 bases, J lost 0 bases, and 3 bases lay in between. In nucleotides, the CDR3 is TGTGCCAGCAGCTTTGCCTCCTACGAGCAGTACTTC. Its protein is CASSFASYEQYF.

The chain recombines TRBV7-2 with TRBJ2-7, with 12 bases that match TRBD2. The CDR3 sequence is 13 residues long. From germline, CDR1 is SGHTA and CDR2 FQGNSA. The trim removed 5 bases at V and 9 bases at J, leaving 5 bases unmatched. CDR3 amino acids: CASSPKTSGGQYF. CDR3 DNA sequence: TGTGCCAGCAGCCCGAAGACTAGCGGGGGGCAGTACTTC.

The chain recombines TRBV5-4 with TRBJ1-2, with D perhaps TRBD1 (6 bases). The CDR3 runs 13 residues. The germline V and J ends were trimmed by 3 bases and 8 bases, with 14 bases remaining between them. The germline gives CDR1 SGHNT, CDR2 YYREEE (reference sequence). CDR3 nucleotides: TGTGCCAGCAGCTGGGGTACAGGGTACGGCTACACCTTC. Translating it yields CASSWGTGYGYTF. Using reference TRBV5-4 and TRBJ1-2 for the parts outside the CDR3, the full variable domain is ETGVTQSPTHLIKTRGQQVTLRCSSQSGHNTVSWYQQALGQGPQFIFQYYREEENGRGNFPPRFSGLQFPNYSSELNVNALELDDSALYLCASSWGTGYGYTFGSGTRLTVV.

This rearrangement joins TRBV7-8 to TRBJ2-1; 11 positions agree with TRBD2. The CDR3 is 16 residues long. The V gene end was trimmed by 5 bases and the J gene end by 4 bases; junction bases not matched to a gene: 7. Germline values: CDR1 SGHVS, CDR2 FQNEAQ. The CDR3 nucleotides read TGTGCCAGCAGCCGCCGTCTAGCGGGAGGATACAATGAGCAGTTCTTC. Its protein product is CASSRRLAGGYNEQFF.

This chain uses TRBV11-2 with TRBJ1-5; TRBD1 matches 7 bases. CDR3 length equals 13 residues. J gave up 7 bases and V 5 bases, and 5 bases lay outside the gene matches. Looked up from germline, CDR1 is SGHAT and CDR2 is FQNNGV. CDR3 residues: CASSQGTAQPQHF. In DNA, the CDR3 is TGTGCCAGCAGCCAGGGGACAGCCCAGCCCCAGCATTTT. The full variable domain, in which reference TRBV11-2 and TRBJ1-5 provide the parts outside the CDR3, is EAGVAQSPRYKIIEKRQSVAFWCNPISGHATLYWYQQILGQGPKLLIQFQNNGVVDDSQLPKDRFSAERLKGVDSTLKIQPAKLEDSAVYLCASSQGTAQPQHFGDGTRLSIL.

J is TRBJ1-1 and V is TRBV19, with D perhaps matching TRBD1 (6 bases). V shed 1 base and J shed 5 bases, with 11 bases lying between them. The CDR3 is 14 residues long. Germline assignment: CDR1 LNHDA and CDR2 SQIVND (reference sequence). CDR3 protein: CASSIAQGETEAFF. As DNA, the CDR3 is TGTGCCAGTAGTATAGCACAGGGAGAAACTGAAGCTTTCTTT.

The rearrangement uses TRBV27 and TRBJ2-2; D may be TRBD2 (6 bases). The CDR3 is 13 amino acids. Trimming stripped 5 bases from V and 5 bases from J, with 9 bases between. Germline V gene lookup returns CDR1 MNHEY and CDR2 SMNVEV (reference sequence). The CDR3 here is CASSIGTTGELFF. The CDR3 nucleotides are TGTGCCAGCAGTATAGGGACTACCGGGGAGCTGTTTTTT.